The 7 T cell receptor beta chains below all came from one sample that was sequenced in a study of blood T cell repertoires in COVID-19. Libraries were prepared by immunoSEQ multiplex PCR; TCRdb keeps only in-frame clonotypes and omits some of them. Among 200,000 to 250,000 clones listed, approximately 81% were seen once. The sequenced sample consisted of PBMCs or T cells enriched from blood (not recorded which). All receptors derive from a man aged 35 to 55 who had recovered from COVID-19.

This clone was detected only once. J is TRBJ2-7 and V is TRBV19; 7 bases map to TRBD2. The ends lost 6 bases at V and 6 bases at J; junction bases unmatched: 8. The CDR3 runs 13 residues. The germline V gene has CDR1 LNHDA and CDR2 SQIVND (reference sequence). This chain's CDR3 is CASRSLAASEQYF. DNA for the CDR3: TGTGCCAGTAGATCGCTAGCGGCCTCCGAGCAGTACTTC.

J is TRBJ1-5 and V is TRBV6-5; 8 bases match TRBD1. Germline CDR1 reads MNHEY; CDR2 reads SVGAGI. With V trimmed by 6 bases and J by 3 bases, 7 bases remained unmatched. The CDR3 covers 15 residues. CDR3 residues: CASRPQGAHNQPQHF. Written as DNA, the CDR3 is TGTGCCAGCAGGCCGCAGGGGGCCCACAATCAGCCCCAGCATTTT.

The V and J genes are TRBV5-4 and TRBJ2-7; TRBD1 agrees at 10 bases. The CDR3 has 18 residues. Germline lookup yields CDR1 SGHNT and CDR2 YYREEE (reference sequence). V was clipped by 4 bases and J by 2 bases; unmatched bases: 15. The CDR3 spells CASSPTGGRFLGAYEQYF. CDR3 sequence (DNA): TGTGCCAGCAGCCCGACAGGGGGCCGCTTCCTCGGGGCCTACGAGCAGTACTTC.

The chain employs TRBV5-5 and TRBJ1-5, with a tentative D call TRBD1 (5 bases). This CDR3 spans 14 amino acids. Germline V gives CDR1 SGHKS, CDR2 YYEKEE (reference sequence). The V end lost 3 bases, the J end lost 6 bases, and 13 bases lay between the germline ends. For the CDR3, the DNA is TGTGCCAGCAGCTATGACAGTGAATTTCAGCCCCAGCATTTT. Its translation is CASSYDSEFQPQHF.

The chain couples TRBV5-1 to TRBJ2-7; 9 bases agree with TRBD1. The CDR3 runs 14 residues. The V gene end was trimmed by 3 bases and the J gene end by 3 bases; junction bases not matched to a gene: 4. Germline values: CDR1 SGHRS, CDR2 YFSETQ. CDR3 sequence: CASSSRTGDYEQYF. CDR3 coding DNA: TGCGCCAGCAGCTCCCGGACAGGGGACTACGAGCAGTACTTC.

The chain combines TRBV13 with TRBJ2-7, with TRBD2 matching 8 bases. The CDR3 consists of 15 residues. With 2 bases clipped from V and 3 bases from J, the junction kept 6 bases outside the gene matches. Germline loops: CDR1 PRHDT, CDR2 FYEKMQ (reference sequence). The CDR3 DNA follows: TGTGCCAGCAGCTTAACCGGGACTAGGGGCTACGAGCAGTACTTC. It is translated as CASSLTGTRGYEQYF.

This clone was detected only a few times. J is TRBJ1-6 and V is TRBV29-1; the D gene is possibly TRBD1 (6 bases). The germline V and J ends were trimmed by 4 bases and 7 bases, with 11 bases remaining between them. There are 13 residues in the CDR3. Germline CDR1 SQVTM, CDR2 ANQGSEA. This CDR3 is CSVGDNKNSPLHF. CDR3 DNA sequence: TGCAGCGTTGGGGACAACAAAAATTCACCCCTCCACTTT.